The rows below give T cell receptor beta chains drawn from one sample of a study of T cells in Graves' hyperthyroidism and ophthalmopathy. TCRdb called the multiplex PCR reads again in MiXCR, with one record for every CDR3 protein. The profile shows about 250,000 distinct CDR3 sequences, about 20% of them singletons. Sequencing was done on a sample of blood. The receptors originated from a man aged 25 to 40 with Graves' ophthalmopathy. CDR3s include the opening cysteine and the closing phenylalanine or tryptophan. The order of the fields is J gene, D gene, V gene, clone size, CDR3 protein, CDR3 DNA. The D gene is left open where the match is weak. Size tells how often a clone was seen (once, few, many) or the class of an expanded clone, and some rows leave it out.

TRBJ1-1 | - | TRBV6-6 | - | CASSYSIRGQSMNTEAFF | TGTGCCAGCAGTTACTCAATAAGAGGACAGTCGATGAACACTGAAGCTTTCTTT
TRBJ2-1 | - | TRBV27 | few | CASRGLEGGHEQFF | TGTGCCAGCAGGGGGCTCGAGGGGGGGCATGAGCAGTTCTTC
TRBJ2-7 | TRBD1 | TRBV20-1 | - | CSAGTAYEQYF | TGCAGTGCCGGGACAGCCTACGAGCAGTACTTC
TRBJ2-4 | - | TRBV28 | few | CASTFEAGAKNIQYF | TGTGCCAGCACCTTTGAAGCGGGAGCCAAAAACATTCAGTACTTC
TRBJ2-5 | TRBD1 | TRBV5-6 | few | CASSRPGTGETQYF | TGTGCCAGCAGCCGACCGGGGACAGGGGAGACCCAGTACTTC
TRBJ1-1 | - | TRBV19 | few | CASSIGPNTEAFF | TGTGCCAGTAGTATCGGACCGAACACTGAAGCTTTCTTT
TRBJ2-3 | - | TRBV12-3/TRBV12-4 | many | CASTPGGADTQYF | TGTGCCAGCACCCCCGGAGGTGCGGATACGCAGTATTTT
TRBJ2-7 | TRBD2 | TRBV13 | - | CASSTQREDSYEQYF | TGTGCCAGCAGCACCCAGCGGGAGGACTCCTACGAGCAGTACTTC
TRBJ2-1 | TRBD2 | TRBV18 | many | CASSHGRSSYNEQFF | TGTGCCAGCTCACACGGGAGGAGCTCCTACAATGAGCAGTTCTTC
TRBJ2-2 | - | TRBV3-1 | - | CASSRLQSTGELFF | TGTGCCAGCAGCCGATTACAGAGTACCGGGGAGCTGTTTTTT
TRBJ2-2 | TRBD1 | TRBV3-1 | - | CASSLYLTGGGELFF | TGTGCCAGCAGTTTATACCTGACAGGGGGCGGGGAGCTGTTTTTT
TRBJ2-3 | TRBD2 | TRBV12-3/TRBV12-4 | - | CASSLDFPGLAGVTDTQYF | TGTGCCAGCAGTTTAGACTTTCCGGGACTAGCGGGCGTCACAGATACGCAGTATTTT
TRBJ1-1 | - | TRBV7-8 | few | CASRSQRDTEAFF | TGTGCCAGCAGGTCCCAACGGGACACTGAAGCTTTCTTT
TRBJ1-1 | TRBD1 | TRBV12-3/TRBV12-4 | - | CASSSWGQGPEAFF | TGTGCCAGCAGTTCCTGGGGACAGGGACCTGAAGCTTTCTTT
TRBJ1-2 | - | TRBV12-3/TRBV12-4 | - | CASSIEGPHFGGYTF | TGTGCCAGCAGCATAGAGGGACCCCATTTCGGGGGCTACACCTTC
TRBJ2-5 | - | TRBV2 | - | CASREKTQYF | TGTGCCAGCAGGGAAAAGACCCAGTACTTC
TRBJ1-1 | TRBD1 | TRBV5-1 | - | CASSSGQGAMNTEAFF | TGCGCCAGCAGCAGCGGACAGGGGGCTATGAACACTGAAGCTTTCTTT
TRBJ2-2 | TRBD2 | TRBV5-1 | - | CASSPAGLAAANTGELFF | TGCGCCAGCAGCCCCGCGGGACTAGCGGCCGCGAACACCGGGGAGCTGTTTTTT
TRBJ2-1 | - | TRBV12-3/TRBV12-4 | many | CASSPPMSDEQFF | TGTGCCAGCAGCCCTCCGATGTCGGATGAGCAGTTCTTC
TRBJ2-1 | TRBD2 | TRBV6-1 | - | CASSVTSGRAAFNEQFF | TGTGCCAGCAGTGTGACTAGCGGGAGGGCCGCTTTCAATGAGCAGTTCTTC
TRBJ2-4 | - | TRBV4-3 | few | CASSQDPDTIQYF | TGCGCCAGCAGCCAAGATCCAGACACCATTCAGTACTTC
TRBJ2-7 | - | TRBV3-1 | many | CASSQGGIRPYF | TGTGCCAGCAGCCAAGGCGGGATTCGACCGTACTTC
TRBJ2-3 | - | TRBV14 | few | CASSQVSTDTQYF | TGTGCCAGCAGCCAAGTGTCCACAGATACGCAGTATTTT
TRBJ2-2 | - | TRBV11-2 | many | CASSRLWGNTGELFF | TGTGCCAGCAGCCGTTTGTGGGGAAACACCGGGGAGCTGTTTTTT
TRBJ2-1 | TRBD2 | TRBV6-1 | once | CASGRELNEQFF | TGTGCCAGCGGGCGGGAGCTAAATGAGCAGTTCTTC
TRBJ1-2 | - | TRBV20-1 | many | CSARGPGRYGYTF | TGCAGTGCTAGGGGGCCCGGGCGCTATGGCTACACCTTC
TRBJ2-7 | TRBD2 | TRBV6-1 | - | CASSLGLALYEQYF | TGTGCCAGCAGCCTGGGACTAGCGCTGTACGAGCAGTACTTC
TRBJ1-4 | - | TRBV7-9 | - | CASSIGNRRGEKLFF | TGCGCCAGCAGCATTGGGAATCGGAGGGGTGAAAAACTGTTTTTT
TRBJ2-1 | TRBD2 | TRBV11-2 | - | CASSPLRGGPDEQFF | TGTGCCAGCAGCCCCTTGCGGGGGGGGCCTGATGAGCAGTTCTTC
TRBJ2-3 | TRBD2 | TRBV10-2 | - | CASSELASGSEDTQYF | TGCGCCAGCAGTGAGTTGGCTAGCGGGAGTGAAGATACGCAGTATTTT
TRBJ1-1 | - | TRBV3-1 | many | CASSLGQLEAFF | TGTGCCAGCAGCCTAGGACAGCTAGAAGCTTTCTTT
TRBJ2-2 | - | TRBV27 | few | CASSTANTGELFF | TGTGCCAGCAGTACAGCGAACACCGGGGAGCTGTTTTTT
TRBJ1-1 | - | TRBV24-1 | - | CATSDFGGTAFF | TGTGCCACCAGTGATTTTGGGGGCACAGCTTTCTTT
TRBJ1-2 | - | TRBV5-1 | few | CASSFTSEVNYGYTF | TGCGCCAGCAGCTTTACGTCCGAGGTCAACTATGGCTACACCTTC
TRBJ2-3 | - | TRBV28 | many | CASQTPSDTQYF | TGTGCCTCACAAACCCCTTCAGATACGCAGTATTTT
TRBJ2-7 | - | TRBV10-2 | - | CASYHTYEQYF | TGCGCCAGCTACCATACCTACGAGCAGTACTTC
TRBJ1-1 | - | TRBV28 | few | CASSSGPEAFF | TGTGCCAGCAGCTCAGGCCCGGAAGCTTTCTTT
TRBJ2-3 | TRBD1 | TRBV2 | - | CASRRWTGITDTQYF | TGTGCCAGCAGGAGGTGGACAGGGATAACAGATACGCAGTATTTT
TRBJ2-2 | - | TRBV18 | - | CASSPRDYPRTGELFF | TGTGCCAGCTCACCACGGGATTACCCGAGGACCGGGGAGCTGTTTTTT
TRBJ1-5 | - | TRBV7-8 | - | CASSLVRDRLGQPQHF | TGTGCCAGCAGCTTAGTGCGCGACAGACTAGGTCAGCCCCAGCATTTT
TRBJ1-1 | TRBD1 | TRBV10-2 | few | CASRAKGQMNTEAFF | TGCGCCAGCAGAGCTAAGGGACAGATGAACACTGAAGCTTTCTTT
TRBJ2-1 | TRBD2 | TRBV10-2 | - | CATRTSGTKNNEQFF | TGCGCCACCCGGACTAGCGGGACAAAGAACAATGAGCAGTTCTTC
TRBJ2-5 | - | TRBV11-2 | many | CASSSGTQGHGETQYF | TGTGCCAGCAGCTCGGGAACGCAGGGGCACGGTGAGACCCAGTACTTC
TRBJ2-2 | - | TRBV10-2 | - | CATFGRGYTGELFF | TGCGCCACGTTCGGCAGGGGATACACCGGGGAGCTGTTTTTT
TRBJ2-7 | - | TRBV20-1 | few | CSARDAATTNYEQYF | TGCAGTGCTAGAGATGCCGCGACTACCAACTACGAGCAGTACTTC
TRBJ1-1 | - | TRBV12-3/TRBV12-4 | - | CASSLGRQDHAEAFF | TGTGCCAGCAGTTTAGGTCGTCAGGATCACGCTGAAGCTTTCTTT
TRBJ2-7 | - | TRBV29-1 | - | CSVEGLSGRNSYEQYF | TGCAGCGTTGAAGGCCTTAGCGGAAGAAACTCCTACGAGCAGTACTTC
TRBJ2-2 | TRBD1 | TRBV3-1 | many | CASSPRDRSPGELFF | TGTGCCAGCAGCCCCCGGGACAGGTCTCCCGGGGAGCTGTTTTTT
TRBJ2-2 | - | TRBV28 | few | CASSLQSLGGELFF | TGTGCCAGCAGTTTACAGTCCTTAGGCGGGGAGCTGTTTTTT
TRBJ1-4 | - | TRBV7-8 | - | CASSLRGGLNEKLFF | TGTGCCAGCAGCTTACGCGGGGGGCTGAATGAAAAACTGTTTTTT
TRBJ1-6 | - | TRBV20-1 | - | CSARAQGFSSPLHF | TGCAGTGCTAGAGCGCAGGGTTTTAGTTCACCCCTCCACTTT
TRBJ2-7 | - | TRBV20-1 | - | CSASRGGSSEQYF | TGCAGTGCTAGTCGTGGCGGCTCGAGTGAGCAGTACTTC
TRBJ2-3 | - | TRBV10-2 | - | CASMPWRSGSTDTQYF | TGCGCCAGCATGCCCTGGCGGAGTGGAAGCACAGATACGCAGTATTTT
TRBJ1-1 | - | TRBV28 | many | CASSLEPPVDTEAFF | TGTGCCAGCAGTTTAGAGCCTCCAGTGGACACTGAAGCTTTCTTT
TRBJ2-7 | TRBD2 | TRBV20-1 | - | CSARVPAGASEQYF | TGCAGTGCTAGAGTCCCAGCGGGGGCCAGCGAGCAGTACTTC